Listed here are 24 T cell receptor beta chains from one sample, sequenced in a study of T cell changes during pregnancy in multiple sclerosis. Assay used: immunoSEQ multiplex PCR; TCRdb lists only in-frame clones, some missing. The table lists tens of thousands of clones, roughly 90% of them singletons, with 2% in the top ten. The sequencing here drew on peripheral blood, taken in the second trimester of pregnancy. These receptors all stem from a female donor with multiple sclerosis, enrolled in a pregnancy study.

The CDR3 loop is CASSLQGNQPQHF. The CDR3 DNA reads TGTGCCAGCAGCTTACAGGGGAATCAGCCCCAGCATTTT. J is TRBJ1-5 and V is TRBV7-2; perhaps TRBD1 as D (6 bases). Germline V gene sequence: CDR1 SGHTA, CDR2 FQGNSA. V lost 2 bases to trimming and J lost 4 bases, with 6 bases between them. This CDR3 spans 13 amino acids.

The chain employs TRBV2 and TRBJ1-5, with 7 bases fitting TRBD1. This CDR3 is 15 amino acids long. Germline loops: CDR1 SNHLY, CDR2 FYNNEI. V trimming: 8 bases; J trimming: 2 bases; junction bases outside the gene matches: 9. CDR3 nucleotides: TGTGCCAGCGAACGACAGGGTGGCGGCAATCAGCCCCAGCATTTT. Protein sequence: CASERQGGGNQPQHF. Supplemented by reference TRBV2 and TRBJ1-5, the full variable domain reads EPEVTQTPSHQVTQMGQEVILRCVPISNHLYFYWYRQILGQKVEFLVSFYNNEISEKSEIFDDQFSVERPDGSNFTLKIRSTKLEDSAMYFCASERQGGGNQPQHFGDGTRLSIL.

The chain carries TRBV30 and TRBJ1-2, with unresolved D. Trimming cost V 0 bases and J 0 bases, with 5 bases left between them. The CDR3 is 13 residues long. Germline V gene sequence: CDR1 GTSNPN, CDR2 SVGIG (reference sequence). CDR3 residues: CAWSVDTNYGYTF. CDR3 DNA sequence: TGTGCCTGGAGTGTAGACACTAACTATGGCTACACCTTC.

This clone was counted a single time. The chain recombines TRBV27 with TRBJ2-7, with D possibly being TRBD1 (5 bases). This CDR3 region has 15 residues. The V gene's germline CDR1 is MNHEY and CDR2 SMNVEV (reference sequence). The germline V and J ends were trimmed by 6 bases and 8 bases, with 23 bases remaining between them. This CDR3 reads CASSEIQGGNFKQYF. The CDR3 DNA sequence: TGTGCCAGCAGCGAAATCCAGGGTGGGAACTTCAAGCAGTACTTC.

This chain uses TRBV10-3 with TRBJ2-3, with 14 positions matching TRBD2. This CDR3 spans 17 amino acids. Germline CDR1 reads ENHRY; CDR2 reads SYGVKD. V lost 5 bases, J lost 5 bases, and 9 bases stayed unmatched. CDR3 bases: TGTGCCATCAGTCCGGGACTAGCGGGAGTGAAAGGAGATACGCAGTATTTT. Amino acids: CAISPGLAGVKGDTQYF.

The chain has TRBV19 and TRBJ1-1, with 9 bases identical to TRBD1. V lost 6 bases, J lost 4 bases, and 9 bases stayed unmatched. Germline V gene data show CDR1 as LNHDA and CDR2 as SQIVND (reference sequence). The CDR3 has 15 residues. CDR3 sequence: CASSDRGTESTEAFF. The CDR3 DNA follows: TGTGCCAGTAGCGACAGGGGGACCGAGAGCACTGAAGCTTTCTTT. The variable domain in full, completed from reference TRBV19 and TRBJ1-1, reads DGGITQSPKYLFRKEGQNVTLSCEQNLNHDAMYWYRQDPGQGLRLIYYSQIVNDFQKGDIAEGYSVSREKKESFPLTVTSAQKNPTAFYLCASSDRGTESTEAFFGQGTRLTVV.

This chain connects TRBV27 to TRBJ2-7, with TRBD2 matching over 12 bases. V was pared by 6 bases and J by 4 bases, with 4 bases of the junction left unmatched. The germline V gene has CDR1 MNHEY and CDR2 SMNVEV (reference sequence). There are 14 residues in the CDR3. The CDR3 sequence: CASRRTSGVYEQYF. For the CDR3, the DNA is TGTGCCAGCAGGCGGACTAGCGGGGTATACGAGCAGTACTTC.

Judged by abundance, this clone is medium-sized. The CDR3 loop is CASSQGYGSSEAFF. CDR3 nucleotide sequence: TGCGCCAGCAGCCAAGGGTACGGGTCGTCTGAAGCTTTCTTT. The chain has TRBV4-1 and TRBJ1-1; D is ambiguous. This CDR3 region has 14 residues. Germline V CDR1 and CDR2: MGHRA, YSYEKL. The V end lost 1 base, the J end lost 6 bases, and 12 bases lay between the germline ends.

The chain is built from TRBV19 and TRBJ1-4; TRBD1 is a possible D gene (5 bases). This CDR3 comprises 14 residues. Looked up from germline, CDR1 is LNHDA and CDR2 is SQIVND (reference sequence). The V gene lost 2 bases and the J gene lost 6 bases, with 10 bases spanning the gap. The CDR3 nucleotides read TGTGCCAGTAGTATATCAGGGCTCGATGAAAAACTGTTTTTT. It codes for CASSISGLDEKLFF. Together with reference TRBV19 and TRBJ1-4, the CDR3 gives the full variable domain: DGGITQSPKYLFRKEGQNVTLSCEQNLNHDAMYWYRQDPGQGLRLIYYSQIVNDFQKGDIAEGYSVSREKKESFPLTVTSAQKNPTAFYLCASSISGLDEKLFFGSGTQLSVL.

V and J are TRBV7-9 and TRBJ2-1; 12 nucleotides agree with TRBD2. CDR3 size: 14 residues. Germline assignment: CDR1 SEHNR and CDR2 FQNEAQ (reference sequence). The V segment lost 5 bases and the J segment 8 bases; nucleotides outside the gene matches: 4. The CDR3, as DNA: TGTGCCAGCAGCGAGACTAGCGGGGGTTATGAGCAGTTCTTC. It codes for CASSETSGGYEQFF.

The chain employs TRBV6-5 and TRBJ2-5, with TRBD2 identical over 8 bases. V gave up 5 bases and J gave up 4 bases; unmatched junction bases: 9. This CDR3 contains 15 residues. Germline V lookup: CDR1 MNHEY, CDR2 SVGAGI. The CDR3 is CASSPYSGVSETQYF. The CDR3 coding sequence is TGTGCCAGCAGTCCTTATAGCGGGGTTTCAGAGACCCAGTACTTC.

The V call is TRBV29-1, the J call TRBJ1-1; D unclear. This CDR3 has 12 amino acids. Trimming cost V 5 bases and J 4 bases, with 11 bases left between them. Germline V gives CDR1 SQVTM, CDR2 ANQGSEA. The CDR3: CSVSGARTEAFF. CDR3 DNA sequence: TGCAGCGTTTCAGGTGCTCGCACTGAAGCTTTCTTT.

This rearrangement joins TRBV6-6 to TRBJ1-3; 7 positions match TRBD1. The CDR3 sequence is 15 residues long. V lost 4 bases and J lost 2; bases outside the gene matches: 5. CDR1 MNHNY and CDR2 SVGAGI come from the germline V gene (reference sequence). CDR3 coding DNA: TGTGCCAGCAGTTTTGGAGGGACAGCTGGAAACACCATATATTTT. It codes for CASSFGGTAGNTIYF.

The V call is TRBV9, the J call TRBJ1-3, with TRBD1 identical over 8 bases. J lost 0 bases, V lost 0 bases, and 2 bases had no gene match. The CDR3 totals 16 residues. CDR1 and CDR2 (germline): SGDLS, YYNGEE. The CDR3 nucleotides read TGTGCCAGCAGCGTAGGACAGGGGAGCTCTGGAAACACCATATATTTT. Translating it yields CASSVGQGSSGNTIYF.

The chain couples TRBV30 to TRBJ1-5; 7 bases align to TRBD1. Germline lookup yields CDR1 GTSNPN and CDR2 SVGIG (reference sequence). The CDR3 extends over 17 amino acids. V lost 2 bases and J lost 6; bases outside the gene matches: 16. Here the CDR3 DNA reads TGTGCCTGGAGTTCAGGGGGGAACCCACGAGGCGGTCAGCCCCAGCATTTT. Translated, it gives CAWSSGGNPRGGQPQHF.

Of note for this clone: Other DNA variants within this sample encode the same CDR3. DNA of the CDR3: TGCGCCAGCAGCCAACACAGGGGAGCCGGGGAGCTGTTTTTT. Translating it yields CASSQHRGAGELFF. This chain uses TRBV4-1 with TRBJ2-2; 7 nucleotides match TRBD1. The V gene's germline CDR1 is MGHRA and CDR2 YSYEKL. V lost 2 bases to trimming and J lost 6 bases; unmatched junction nucleotides: 3. This CDR3 region has 14 residues.

This chain uses TRBV6-1 with TRBJ1-2; D gene ambiguous. With 1 base removed from V and 4 bases from J, the gap between germline ends came to 13 bases. The CDR3 runs 15 residues. The germline gives CDR1 MNHNS, CDR2 SASEGT. The CDR3 loop reads CASSEGQANIYGYTF. For the CDR3, the DNA is TGTGCCAGCAGTGAAGGGCAGGCCAATATCTATGGCTACACCTTC.

The chain carries TRBV27 and TRBJ2-1; 8 positions match TRBD2. This CDR3 contains 12 residues. V trimming: 8 bases; J trimming: 6 bases; junction bases outside the gene matches: 3. CDR1 and CDR2 (germline): MNHEY, SMNVEV (reference sequence). The CDR3 protein is CASLGGANEQFF. The DNA of the CDR3 is TGTGCCAGCCTCGGGGGGGCCAATGAGCAGTTCTTC.

Only a few counts were recorded for this clone. J is TRBJ2-7 and V is TRBV18; TRBD1 aligns across 9 bases. This CDR3 is 15 amino acids long. Per germline, CDR1 KGHSH and CDR2 LQKENI. V was clipped by 2 bases and J by 6 bases; unmatched bases: 8. The CDR3 DNA is TGTGCCAGCTCACCATGGGGACAGGGAGCTCTCGAGCAGTACTTC. It encodes CASSPWGQGALEQYF.

This rearrangement joins TRBV7-9 to TRBJ2-1, with unresolved D. This CDR3 comprises 11 residues. CDR1 and CDR2 from the germline V gene are SEHNR and FQNEAQ (reference sequence). The ends were cut back, 1 base at V and 8 bases at J, with 3 bases in the middle. CDR3 protein: CASSLVDEQFF. CDR3 nucleotide sequence: TGTGCCAGCAGCTTAGTAGATGAGCAGTTCTTC.

The genes are TRBV14 and TRBJ2-5; no clear D gene. Deletions cut 5 bases from V and 1 base from J, with 8 bases between. The length of the CDR3 is 13 residues. CDR1 is SGHDN, CDR2 FVKESK, per germline. CDR3 sequence reads: CASSFQIQETQYF. The CDR3 DNA follows: TGTGCCAGCAGCTTTCAAATCCAAGAGACCCAGTACTTC.

This chain links TRBV11-3 with TRBJ2-1; no reliable D call. Trimming pared 8 bases from V and 1 base from J, leaving 12 bases between. Germline CDR1 reads SGHNT; CDR2 reads YENEEA. The length of the CDR3 is 14 residues. CDR3 DNA sequence: TGTGCCAGCTCAACTCCAGGTTCCTACAATGAGCAGTTCTTC. Amino acid sequence: CASSTPGSYNEQFF. Supplemented by reference TRBV11-3 and TRBJ2-1, the full variable domain reads EAGVVQSPRYKIIEKKQPVAFWCNPISGHNTLYWYLQNLGQGPELLIRYENEEAVDDSQLPKDRFSAERLKGVDSTLKIQPAELGDSAVYLCASSTPGSYNEQFFGPGTRLTVL.

The V gene is TRBV9, the J gene TRBJ1-1; the match to TRBD1 covers 7 bases. CDR1 is SGDLS, CDR2 YYNGEE, per germline. V lost 3 bases, J lost 1 base, and 9 bases stayed unmatched. The CDR3 is 16 residues long. The CDR3 reads CASSDPRQGTNTEAFF. The CDR3 coding sequence is TGTGCCAGCAGCGACCCTCGACAGGGAACGAACACTGAAGCTTTCTTT. Full variable domain (remainder filled in from reference TRBV9 and TRBJ1-1): DSGVTQTPKHLITATGQRVTLRCSPRSGDLSVYWYQQSLDQGLQFLIQYYNGEERAKGNILERFSAQQFPDLHSELNLSSLELGDSALYFCASSDPRQGTNTEAFFGQGTRLTVV.

The sample holds one count of this clone. This chain links TRBV6-5 with TRBJ1-5, with D tentatively TRBD1 (5 bases). The length of the CDR3 is 14 residues. Germline V gene lookup returns CDR1 MNHEY and CDR2 SVGAGI. V was shortened by 7 bases and J by 3 bases, with 13 bases between the two germline ends. The CDR3 protein is CASKPTGYNQPQHF. As DNA, the CDR3 is TGTGCCAGCAAGCCTACAGGTTACAATCAGCCCCAGCATTTT.